Only a few counts were recorded for the clone carrying this T cell receptor (beta chain). Unique molecular identifiers were used in preparing the TCRbeta library. One entry per CDR3 protein, called by TCRdb with MiXCR from the PCR reads. This table holds about 400,000 distinct CDR3 sequences, about a fifth found once. The CDR3 runs to 15 residues. The V segment lost 2 bases and the J segment 5 bases; nucleotides outside the gene matches: 6. The germline CDR1 and CDR2 sequences are SGHNT and YYREEE (reference sequence). The data are from a study of T-cell reconstitution after alpha-beta-depleted transplantation in children.

The clonotype originates from a human donor who donated a stem cell graft to a child with acute myeloid leukemia. The chain joins TRBV5-4 to TRBJ2-3; 9 bases map to TRBD2. The sequencing used PBMCs from the stem cell graft donor, collected from the stem cell graft. This CDR3 reads CASSFEAGGKDTQYF. Here the CDR3 DNA reads TGTGCCAGCAGCTTTGAAGCGGGAGGTAAAGATACGCAGTATTTT.